This T cell receptor (beta chain) was obtained from a study of blood T cell repertoires in COVID-19. Method: immunoSEQ multiplex PCR; TCRdb's copy keeps in-frame clones and lacks some. The table shows fewer than 700,000 clones, with approximately 88% occurring only once. V trimming: 1 base; J trimming: 5 bases; junction bases outside the gene matches: 5. This CDR3 spans 15 amino acids. Germline V gene sequence: CDR1 GTSNPN, CDR2 SVGIG (reference sequence). The chain employs TRBV30 and TRBJ1-4, with TRBD1 identical over 9 bases. The TCR was taken from a woman aged 45-60 years with COVID-19, enrolled during active disease. Sequenced sample: peripheral blood. The CDR3 protein is CAWSGGQGSNEKLFF. The CDR3 DNA follows: TGTGCCTGGAGTGGGGGACAGGGCTCGAATGAAAAACTGTTTTTT.